This TCR beta chain came from a study of vaccination effects on CD4 cells after COVID-19. Using viral peptide pools, the ViraFEST assay grew out antigen-specific CD4+ T cells prior to sequencing. When more than 9 days of culture had elapsed, CD4+ T cells were isolated. Participants completed two doses of the BNT162b2 or mRNA-1273 vaccine. No vaccinee had earlier SARS-CoV-2 infection, and nucleocapsid antibodies were negative. TCRdb keeps only in-frame clones here, not all; method: immunoSEQ multiplex PCR. This sample has under 80,000 clones, with roughly 79% found just once. Germline lookup yields CDR1 SEHNR and CDR2 FQNEAQ (reference sequence). The CDR3 sequence is 16 residues long. V was cut by 1 base and J by 4 bases, with 16 bases left in between. General study findings and limits: The study enrolled few convalescent patients and sampled no early post-infection timepoints. Among infection- and vaccine-induced clones, marked clonal contraction occurred late after vaccination.

As for this clone: Its matching antigen is unknown.

The source is a human donor who received a COVID-19 vaccine. The chain employs TRBV7-9 and TRBJ1-1, with D hard to call. Sequenced here: CD4+ T cells from PBMCs cultured with HCoV-OC43 spike peptides, sampled after COVID-19 vaccination. Subset described: HCoV-OC43 spike overlapping peptide pool stimulation. CDR3 bases: TGTGCCAGCAGCTTAGAAATATCGATCCGTCTCACTGAAGCTTTCTTT. Translated: CASSLEISIRLTEAFF.